This entry concerns a single T cell receptor (beta chain). Seattle-derived patients entered the study during active infection and were followed longitudinally. Original processing methods: Estimated nucleated cell counts came from reference gene primer amplification. Sequenced by immunoSEQ multiplex PCR; TCRdb stores in-frame clones only, minus some. From that table come the V and J calls and clone size; the DNA was used to work out D and trimming. In the table there are 250,000 to 350,000 clones, around 85% of which are singletons. The sample comes from a study of blood T cell repertoires in COVID-19. Overall study: PBMCs, B-cell-depleted T cells, or T cells were the source of the cDNA or gDNA that made up the material.

Trimming at V came to 2 bases and at J to 9 bases, leaving 16 bases not matched to a gene. CDR1 is MNHNS, CDR2 SASEGT, per germline. This CDR3 is 18 amino acids long. The sample was peripheral blood. The chain links TRBV6-1 to TRBJ1-6, with 7 bases matching TRBD1. The source is a human donor with COVID-19, enrolled during active disease. The donor label of this sample is uncertain. The CDR3 nucleotides are TGTGCCAGCAGTGAAATCGATGACGGGGACAGTGTTTTTTCACCCCTCCACTTT. This sequence encodes CASSEIDDGDSVFSPLHF.